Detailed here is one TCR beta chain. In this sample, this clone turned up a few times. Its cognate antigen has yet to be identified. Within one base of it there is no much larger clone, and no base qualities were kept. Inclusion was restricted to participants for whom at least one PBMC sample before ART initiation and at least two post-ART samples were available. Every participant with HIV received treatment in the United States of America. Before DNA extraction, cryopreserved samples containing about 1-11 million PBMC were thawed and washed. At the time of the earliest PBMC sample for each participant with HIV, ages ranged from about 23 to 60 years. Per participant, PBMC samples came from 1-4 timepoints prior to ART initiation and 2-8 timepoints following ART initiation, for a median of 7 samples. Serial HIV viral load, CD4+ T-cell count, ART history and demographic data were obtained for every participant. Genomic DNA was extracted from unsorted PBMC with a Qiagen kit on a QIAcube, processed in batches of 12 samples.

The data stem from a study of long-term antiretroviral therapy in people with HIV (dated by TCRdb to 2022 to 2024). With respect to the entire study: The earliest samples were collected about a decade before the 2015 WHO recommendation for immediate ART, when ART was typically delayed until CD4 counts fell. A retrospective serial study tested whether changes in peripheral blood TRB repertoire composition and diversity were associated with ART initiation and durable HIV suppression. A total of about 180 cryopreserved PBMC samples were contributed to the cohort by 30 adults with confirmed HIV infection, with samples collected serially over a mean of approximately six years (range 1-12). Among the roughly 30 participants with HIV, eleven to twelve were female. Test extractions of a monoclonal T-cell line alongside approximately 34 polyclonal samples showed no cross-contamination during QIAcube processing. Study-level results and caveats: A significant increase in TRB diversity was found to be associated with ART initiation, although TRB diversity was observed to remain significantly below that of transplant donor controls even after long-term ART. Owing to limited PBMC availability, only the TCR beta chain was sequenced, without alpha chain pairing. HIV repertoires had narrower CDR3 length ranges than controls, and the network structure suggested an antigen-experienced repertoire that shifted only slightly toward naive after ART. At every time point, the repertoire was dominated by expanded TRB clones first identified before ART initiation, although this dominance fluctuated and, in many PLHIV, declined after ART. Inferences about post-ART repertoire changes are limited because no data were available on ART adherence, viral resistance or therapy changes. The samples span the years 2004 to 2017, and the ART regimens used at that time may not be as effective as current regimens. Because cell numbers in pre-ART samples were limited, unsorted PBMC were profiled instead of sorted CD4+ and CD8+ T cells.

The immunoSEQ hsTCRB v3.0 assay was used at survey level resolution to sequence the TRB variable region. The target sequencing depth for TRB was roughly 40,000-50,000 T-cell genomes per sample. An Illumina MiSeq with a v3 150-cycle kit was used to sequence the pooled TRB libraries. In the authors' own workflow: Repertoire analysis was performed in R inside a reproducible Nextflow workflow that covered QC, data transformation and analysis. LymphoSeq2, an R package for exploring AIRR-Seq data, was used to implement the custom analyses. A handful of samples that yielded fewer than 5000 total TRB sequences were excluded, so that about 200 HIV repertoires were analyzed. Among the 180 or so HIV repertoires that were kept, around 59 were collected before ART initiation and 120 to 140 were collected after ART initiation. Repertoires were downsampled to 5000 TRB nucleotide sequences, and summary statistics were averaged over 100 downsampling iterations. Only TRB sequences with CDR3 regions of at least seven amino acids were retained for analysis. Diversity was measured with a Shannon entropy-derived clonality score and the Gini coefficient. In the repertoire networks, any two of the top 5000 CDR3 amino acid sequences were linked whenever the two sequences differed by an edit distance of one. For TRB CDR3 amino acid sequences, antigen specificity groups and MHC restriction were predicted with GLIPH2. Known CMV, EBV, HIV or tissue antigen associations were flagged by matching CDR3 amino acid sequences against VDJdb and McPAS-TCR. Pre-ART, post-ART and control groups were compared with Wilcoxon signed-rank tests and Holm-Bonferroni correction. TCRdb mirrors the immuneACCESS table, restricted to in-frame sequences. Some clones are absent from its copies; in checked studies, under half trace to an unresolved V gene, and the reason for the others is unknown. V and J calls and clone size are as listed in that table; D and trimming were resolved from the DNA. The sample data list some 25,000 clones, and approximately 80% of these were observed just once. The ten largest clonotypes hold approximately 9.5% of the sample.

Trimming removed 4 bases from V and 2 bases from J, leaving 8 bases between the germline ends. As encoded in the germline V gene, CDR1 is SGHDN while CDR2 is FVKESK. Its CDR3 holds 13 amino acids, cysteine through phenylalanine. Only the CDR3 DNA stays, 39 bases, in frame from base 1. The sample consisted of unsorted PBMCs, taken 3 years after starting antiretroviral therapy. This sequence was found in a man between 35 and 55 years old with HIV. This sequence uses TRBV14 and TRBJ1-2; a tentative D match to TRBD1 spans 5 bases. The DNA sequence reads TGTGCCAGCAGCCTAGGGGCGAACTATGGCTACACCTTC. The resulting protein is CASSLGANYGYTF.